The following is a T cell receptor (beta chain) sequence with its context. Its antigen is unknown. This entry comes from a study of cytomegalovirus exposure and HLA in healthy donors. The donors were members of the validation cohort, which comprised 90 to 150 subjects and was separate from the first cohort of 666 subjects. Whole-study results and caveats: Listed as cytomegalovirus-associated were 150 or so TCR beta chains. Using the classifier, cytomegalovirus status was reportedly diagnosed with high specificity and sensitivity. Rarity characterized most TCR sequences, yet some public TCRs appeared in many donors.

The assay was immunoSEQ multiplex PCR, and TCRdb's table has in-frame clones only and misses some. Of hundreds of thousands of clones listed, roughly 89% were seen once; the top ten hold roughly 0.75%. The TCR sequence derives from a woman between 18 and 30 years old in good health and CMV-seronegative. What was sequenced was PBMCs.

As DNA, the CDR3 is TGTGCCTGGAAGCGAGAACAGACAGTCACCGGGGAGCTGTTTTTT. Translation: CAWKREQTVTGELFF. This chain connects TRBV30 to TRBJ2-2, with a weak D call TRBD1 (5 bases). Looked up from germline, CDR1 is GTSNPN and CDR2 is SVGIG (reference sequence). This CDR3 has 15 amino acids. V lost 4 bases and J 4 bases, leaving 16 bases between the germline ends.